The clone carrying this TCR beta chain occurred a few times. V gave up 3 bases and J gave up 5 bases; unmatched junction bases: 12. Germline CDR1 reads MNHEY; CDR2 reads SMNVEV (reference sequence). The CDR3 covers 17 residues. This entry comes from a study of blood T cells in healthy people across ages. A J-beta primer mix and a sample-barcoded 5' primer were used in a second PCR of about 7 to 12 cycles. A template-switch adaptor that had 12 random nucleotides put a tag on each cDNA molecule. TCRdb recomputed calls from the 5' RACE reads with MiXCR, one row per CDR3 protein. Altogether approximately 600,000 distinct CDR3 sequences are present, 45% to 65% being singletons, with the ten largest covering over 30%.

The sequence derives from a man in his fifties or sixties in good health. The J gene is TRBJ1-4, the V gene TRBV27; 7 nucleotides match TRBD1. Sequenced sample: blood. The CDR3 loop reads CASSLPTLQGKNEKLFF. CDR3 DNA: TGTGCCAGCAGTTTGCCCACCTTACAGGGGAAAAATGAAAAACTGTTTTTT.